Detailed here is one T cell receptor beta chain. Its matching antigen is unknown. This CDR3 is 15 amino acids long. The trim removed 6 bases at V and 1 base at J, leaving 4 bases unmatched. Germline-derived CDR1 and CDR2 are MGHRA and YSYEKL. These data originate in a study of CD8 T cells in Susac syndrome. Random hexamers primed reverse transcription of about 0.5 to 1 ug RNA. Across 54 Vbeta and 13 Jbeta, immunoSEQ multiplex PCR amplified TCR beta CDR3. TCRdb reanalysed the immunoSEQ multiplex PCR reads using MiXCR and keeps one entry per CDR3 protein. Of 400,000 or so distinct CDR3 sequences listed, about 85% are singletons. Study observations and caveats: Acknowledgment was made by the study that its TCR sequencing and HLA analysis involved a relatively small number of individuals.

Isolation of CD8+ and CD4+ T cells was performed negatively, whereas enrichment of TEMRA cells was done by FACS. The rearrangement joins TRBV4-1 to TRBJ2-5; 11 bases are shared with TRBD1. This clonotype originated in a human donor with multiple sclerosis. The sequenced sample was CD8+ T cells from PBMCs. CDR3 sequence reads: CASSRTGGPQETQYF. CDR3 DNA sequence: TGCGCCAGCAGTCGGACAGGGGGCCCCCAAGAGACCCAGTACTTC.